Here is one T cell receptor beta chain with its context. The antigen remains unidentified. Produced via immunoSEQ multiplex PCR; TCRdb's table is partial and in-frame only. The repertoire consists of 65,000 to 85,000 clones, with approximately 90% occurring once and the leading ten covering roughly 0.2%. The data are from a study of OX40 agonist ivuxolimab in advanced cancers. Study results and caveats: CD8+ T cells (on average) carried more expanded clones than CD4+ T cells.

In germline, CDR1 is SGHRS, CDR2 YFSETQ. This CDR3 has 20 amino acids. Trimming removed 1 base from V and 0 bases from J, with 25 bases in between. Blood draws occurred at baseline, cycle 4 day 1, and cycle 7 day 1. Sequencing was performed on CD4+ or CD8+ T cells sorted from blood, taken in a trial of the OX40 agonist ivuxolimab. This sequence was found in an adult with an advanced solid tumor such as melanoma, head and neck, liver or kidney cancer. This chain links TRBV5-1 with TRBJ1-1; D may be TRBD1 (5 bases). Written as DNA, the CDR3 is TGCGCCAGCAGCTTGTCTTTTTCCGCGGGGGTCCAGCAAGTGAACACTGAAGCTTTCTTT. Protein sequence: CASSLSFSAGVQQVNTEAFF. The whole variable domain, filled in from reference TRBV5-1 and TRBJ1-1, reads KAGVTQTPRYLIKTRGQQVTLSCSPISGHRSVSWYQQTPGQGLQFLFEYFSETQRNKGNFPGRFSGRQFSNSRSEMNVSTLELGDSALYLCASSLSFSAGVQQVNTEAFFGQGTRLTVV.